This T cell receptor (beta chain) was documented in a study of shared clonotypes between healthy human individuals. CDR3 size: 18 residues. Germline V gene sequence: CDR1 MDHEN, CDR2 SYDVKM. V trimming: 3 bases; J trimming: 0 bases; junction bases outside the gene matches: 14. Overall study results and limits: The represented genetic and exposure-history diversity was limited by the small number of donors. Investigators collected only blood, and repertoires in tissues likely differ.

Unsorted PBMC replicate PCRs used about 280 ng DNA, around 29,000 T cell genomes. Sequencing used immunoSEQ multiplex PCR; TCRdb keeps in-frame clones, though not all of them. The profile shows hundreds of thousands of clones, more than 70% of them singletons. With respect to this clone: The target antigen is unknown.

The chain carries TRBV28 and TRBJ2-7; the match to TRBD2 covers 7 bases. The material sequenced was PBMCs. The receptor's source is a middle-aged woman in good health. Some clones in this sample may be carry-over from other donors' samples. In DNA, the CDR3 is TGTGCCAGCAGTTTCTCGCGGAACCCCGGGACTAACTCCTACGAGCAGTACTTC. It is translated as CASSFSRNPGTNSYEQYF.